This T cell receptor (beta chain) was sequenced for a study of CD8 T cells in Susac syndrome. The authors reverse transcribed roughly 0.5 to 1 ug RNA with random hexamers. Via MiXCR, TCRdb re-called the immunoSEQ multiplex PCR reads, giving one row per CDR3 protein. The repertoire holds 150,000 or so distinct CDR3 sequences, about 92% seen once, with around 0.075% in the top ten. The source material was CD4+ T cells from PBMCs. The receptor was isolated from a human donor in good health.

CDR3 in amino acids: CASSTWTGSREQYF. CDR3 DNA: TGTGCCAGCAGCACCTGGACAGGGAGCCGCGAGCAGTACTTC. The chain employs TRBV5-4 and TRBJ2-7; 8 bases fit TRBD1. The ends lost 4 bases at V and 6 bases at J; junction bases unmatched: 9. Looked up from germline, CDR1 is SGHNT and CDR2 is YYREEE (reference sequence). The CDR3 runs 14 residues.